The rows below give T cell receptor beta chains drawn from one sample of a study of PD-1 blockade in classical Hodgkin lymphoma. Generated by immunoSEQ multiplex PCR, the TCRdb table keeps only in-frame clones and is missing some. The sample consists of just under 45,000 clones, around 76% of them appearing once. The sequenced sample was peripheral blood mononuclear cells (PBMCs), obtained before the second cycle of nivolumab. The source is a human donor with classical Hodgkin lymphoma. Each CDR3 is given with its conserved first and last residue. A D gene is named only where the DNA matches it firmly. Clone size appears in some rows only: once, few, many, or a class for an expanded clone.

j_call v_call d_call clone_size cdr3_aa cdr3_nt
TRBJ2-3 TRBV6-5 TRBD2 . CASSYNGGALDTQYF TGTGCCAGCAGTTATAACGGGGGGGCCTTAGATACGCAGTATTTT
TRBJ2-7 TRBV28 . few CASSFRQLSYEQYF TGTGCCAGCAGTTTTAGACAGCTCTCCTACGAGCAGTACTTC
TRBJ2-1 TRBV27 . . CASLATYNEQFF TGTGCCAGCCTAGCGACTTACAATGAGCAGTTCTTC
TRBJ1-3 TRBV7-2 . few CASSLELRGNTIYF TGTGCCAGCAGCTTAGAGTTGAGGGGAAACACCATATATTTT
TRBJ1-1 TRBV28 . . CASSSPVTEAFF TGTGCCAGCAGCTCCCCGGTCACTGAAGCTTTCTTT
TRBJ1-2 TRBV18 . . CASSPLDRSYGYTF TGTGCCAGCTCACCGCTTGACCGAAGCTATGGCTACACCTTC
TRBJ1-4 TRBV7-2 TRBD1 . CASSSGQGAEKLFF TGTGCCAGCAGCTCGGGACAGGGTGCGGAAAAACTGTTTTTT
TRBJ2-2 TRBV6-5 . . CASSYSIAGPRELFF TGTGCCAGCAGTTACTCGATAGCAGGTCCACGGGAGCTGTTTTTT
TRBJ2-6 TRBV9 . once CASSVASVPLSGANVLTF TGTGCCAGCAGCGTAGCTAGCGTGCCCCTCTCTGGGGCCAACGTCCTGACTTTC
TRBJ2-7 TRBV4-2 . medium-sized CASSQDLDSSYEQYF TGTGCCAGCAGCCAAGATTTAGACAGCTCCTACGAGCAGTACTTC
TRBJ2-5 TRBV11-2 . . CASSLDVGGSPETQYF TGTGCCAGCAGCTTAGATGTCGGGGGTTCGCCAGAGACCCAGTACTTC
TRBJ2-3 TRBV7-6 . . CASSLEGQVDTQYF TGTGCCAGCAGCTTAGAGGGGCAGGTGGATACGCAGTATTTT
TRBJ2-7 TRBV5-6 TRBD2 . CASNGRGSSYEQYF TGTGCCAGTAACGGGCGGGGGAGCTCCTACGAGCAGTACTTC
TRBJ1-1 TRBV19 . . CASSPRQPMNTEAFF TGTGCCAGTAGTCCACGACAGCCAATGAACACTGAAGCTTTCTTT
TRBJ2-1 TRBV28 TRBD2 few CASSLGLAANNEQFF TGTGCCAGCAGTTTAGGACTAGCGGCGAACAATGAGCAGTTCTTC
TRBJ2-1 TRBV7-3 . . CASSLKGTGTTIYNEQFF TGTGCCAGCAGCTTAAAGGGTACAGGGACTACCATATACAATGAGCAGTTCTTC
TRBJ1-2 TRBV7-6 . few CASSFTGLGEGYTF TGTGCCAGCAGCTTCACGGGACTGGGGGAAGGCTACACCTTC
TRBJ1-5 TRBV30 . . CAWNKGGGLNQPQHF TGTGCCTGGAATAAAGGCGGGGGGCTCAATCAGCCCCAGCATTTT
TRBJ2-1 TRBV6-5 TRBD1 . CASSYGTGHYNEQFF TGTGCCAGCAGTTACGGGACAGGGCACTACAATGAGCAGTTCTTC
TRBJ1-6 TRBV9 TRBD1 . CASSVTGGNSPLHF TGTGCCAGCAGCGTTACAGGGGGGAATTCACCCCTCCACTTT
TRBJ2-4 TRBV2 . . CASSVGFRGSDIQYF TGTGCCAGCAGTGTTGGATTTCGGGGATCGGACATTCAGTACTTC
TRBJ2-3 TRBV5-4 TRBD2 . CASSGGSGGAYDTQYF TGTGCCAGCAGCGGCGGCAGCGGGGGGGCCTATGATACGCAGTATTTT
TRBJ2-1 TRBV4-3 . once CASSQGIYNEQFF TGCGCCAGCAGCCAAGGGATTTACAATGAGCAGTTCTTC
TRBJ2-5 TRBV4-3 TRBD2 . CASSQRMGGGQTQYF TGCGCCAGCAGCCAGAGAATGGGGGGGGGACAGACCCAGTACTTC
TRBJ1-1 TRBV27 . once CASSSHLGLEAFF TGTGCCAGCAGTTCCCACCTCGGCCTAGAAGCTTTCTTT
TRBJ1-1 TRBV19 . . CASSISGTPNTEAFF TGTGCCAGTAGTATTAGTGGGACACCTAACACTGAAGCTTTCTTT
TRBJ1-3 TRBV4-1 . few CASSTGNTIYF TGCGCCAGCAGTACTGGAAACACCATATATTTT
TRBJ2-3 TRBV7-3 TRBD2 few CASSSLAGATDTQYF TGTGCCAGCAGCTCGCTAGCGGGAGCCACAGATACGCAGTATTTT